The entry below describes one T cell receptor (beta chain). The antigen remains unidentified. TCRdb reanalysed the reads using MiXCR and keeps one entry per CDR3 protein. The data show about 830,000 distinct CDR3 sequences, around a third seen once. These data come from a study of T cell repertoires in cytomegalovirus infection. Study overall: HLA-B-restricted CMV epitopes that are well studied were used alongside recently identified HLA-C-restricted ones. Both a matching HLA type and CMV infection were indicated by public TCR beta signatures. General study findings and limits: The ex vivo response was dominated by HLA-C-restricted CMV-specific TCR beta clonotypes. Cumulative frequency (of public TCR beta family members) identified carriers of CMV plus the relevant HLA.

This CDR3 spans 11 amino acids. Germline values: CDR1 LNHNV, CDR2 YYDKDF (reference sequence). V dropped 9 bases and J dropped 6 bases, with 9 bases sitting between them. The sequencing here drew on cultured CD8+ T cells from PBMCs, taken from culture after CMV antigen stimulation. The chain joins TRBV15 to TRBJ2-1; D gene unclear. The receptor was isolated from a human donor in good health (CMV status not recorded). Some clones in this sample may be carry-over from other donors' samples. CDR3 nucleotide sequence: TGTGCCACTTTGATAGGCAATGAGCAGTTCTTC. Translation gives CATLIGNEQFF.